Presented here are 6 T cell receptor beta chains from one specimen sequenced in a study of blood T cells in healthy people across ages. The use of a sample-barcoded 5' primer and a J-beta primer mix characterized a second PCR of roughly 6 to 11 cycles. TCRdb reprocessed the 5' RACE reads via MiXCR and lists one record per CDR3 protein. The table shows some 1 million distinct CDR3 sequences, with roughly 45% occurring only once. Sequenced sample: blood. The receptors stem from an older woman in good health.

The chain employs TRBV6-5 and TRBJ2-7, with 8 bases identical to TRBD2. The better agreement between TRBJ2-5 and the DNA end casts doubt on the J call. Germline CDR1 MNHEY, CDR2 SVGAGI. The CDR3 spans 18 residues. CDR3: CASSYSPWVAGLGETQYF. The CDR3 DNA is TGTGCCAGCAGTTACTCGCCTTGGGTAGCGGGACTTGGAGAGACCCAGTACTTC.

CDR3 region: CASSLRGQGHEKLFF. The CDR3 DNA is TGTGCCAGCAGCTTAAGGGGGCAGGGGCATGAAAAACTGTTTTTT. J is TRBJ1-4 and V is TRBV7-2, with 7 bases fitting TRBD1. The germline V gene has CDR1 SGHTA and CDR2 FQGNSA. CDR3 length: 15 amino acids. With V trimmed by 2 bases and J by 6 bases, 6 bases remained unmatched.

The rearrangement links TRBV10-1 to TRBJ2-7, with D possibly TRBD2 on 6 matching bases. The CDR3 is 15 residues long. Germline V gene sequence: CDR1 WNHNN, CDR2 SYGVQD (reference sequence). V gave up 5 bases and J gave up 2 bases, with 16 bases separating them. CDR3 residues: CASSPFIGGAYEQYF. The DNA of the CDR3 is TGCGCCAGCAGTCCCTTCATCGGGGGTGCCTACGAGCAGTACTTC.

The gene calls are TRBV5-5 and TRBJ2-5; 9 bases are a match to TRBD2. The CDR3 is 14 amino acids. CDR1 is SGHKS, CDR2 YYEKEE, per germline (reference sequence). V was pared by 4 bases and J by 11 bases, with 12 bases of the junction left unmatched. CDR3 nucleotide sequence: TGTGCCAGCAGCGTAGCGGGAGTGACCTGGGAGCAGTACTTC. This sequence encodes CASSVAGVTWEQYF.

The chain carries TRBV10-3 and TRBJ2-1, with D possibly being TRBD2 (5 bases). Germline CDR1 reads ENHRY; CDR2 reads SYGVKD. CDR3 size: 18 residues. V lost 0 bases, J lost 4 bases, and 19 bases lay in between. CDR3 region: CAISESGGWASRYNEQFF. CDR3 bases: TGTGCCATCAGTGAGTCGGGCGGGTGGGCCAGTAGGTACAATGAGCAGTTCTTC.

This chain links TRBV12-3 or TRBV12-4 with TRBJ1-5; the match to TRBD1 covers 7 bases. CDR3 length: 14 residues. V dropped 10 bases and J dropped 0; count of bases not matched to a gene: 6. The CDR3 region has the DNA TGTGCCAACACCTCAGGGGGTAGCAATCAGCCCCAGCATTTT. Its translation is CANTSGGSNQPQHF.